The T cell receptor (beta chain) described here comes from a study of PD-1 blockade in classical Hodgkin lymphoma. Study observations and caveats: Complete responders possessed baseline diversity comparable to newly diagnosed patients. TCR diversity in CD4+, not CD8+, cells rose significantly by C4D1. Relative to healthy donors, newly diagnosed patients reportedly had lower baseline TCR diversity, which was reported as lower still in relapsed/refractory patients.

Each patient experienced a relapse that followed autologous stem cell transplantation, and brentuximab vedotin exposure varied. With magnetic negative selection, CD4+ T cells were purified from PBMCs that had been thawed. Sequencing used immunoSEQ multiplex PCR; TCRdb keeps in-frame clones, though not all of them. The sample has approximately 3,800 clones, roughly 87% seen once. CDR1 and CDR2 (germline): MGHDK, SYGVNS. CDR3 size: 14 residues. Trimming took 0 bases from V and 4 from J, leaving 9 bases between them. Details on this clone: The antigen remains undetermined.

The rearrangement joins TRBV25-1 to TRBJ1-1; TRBD1 might be the D (5 bases). Source: CD4+ T cells from blood, taken at baseline. The sequence was collected from a human donor with classical Hodgkin lymphoma. Here the CDR3 reads CASSEYGAGTEAFF. CDR3 nucleotides: TGTGCCAGCAGTGAATATGGGGCGGGCACTGAAGCTTTCTTT.